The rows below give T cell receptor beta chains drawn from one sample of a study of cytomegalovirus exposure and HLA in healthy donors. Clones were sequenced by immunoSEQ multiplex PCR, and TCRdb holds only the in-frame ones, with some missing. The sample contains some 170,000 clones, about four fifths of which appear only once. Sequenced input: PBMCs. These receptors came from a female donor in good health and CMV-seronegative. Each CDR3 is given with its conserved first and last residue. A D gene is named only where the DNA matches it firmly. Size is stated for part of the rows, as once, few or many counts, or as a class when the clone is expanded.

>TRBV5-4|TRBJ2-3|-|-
CASSLDQAGASTDTQYF
TGTGCCAGCAGCTTGGATCAGGCGGGCGCTAGCACAGATACGCAGTATTTT
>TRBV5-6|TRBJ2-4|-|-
CASSRRLIAKNIQYF
TGTGCCAGCAGCCGTCGACTGATAGCCAAAAACATTCAGTACTTC
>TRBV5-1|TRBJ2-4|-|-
CASSLRGGPVENIQYF
TGCGCCAGCAGCTTGAGAGGGGGTCCGGTGGAAAACATTCAGTACTTC
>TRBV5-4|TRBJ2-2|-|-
CASSQKSDYTGELFF
TGTGCCAGCAGCCAGAAATCTGACTACACCGGGGAGCTGTTTTTT
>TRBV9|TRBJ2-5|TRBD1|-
CASSVGDRGETQYF
TGTGCCAGCAGCGTAGGGGACAGGGGTGAGACCCAGTACTTC
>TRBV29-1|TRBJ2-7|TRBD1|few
CSVDTGAKEQYF
TGCAGCGTTGATACAGGGGCTAAAGAGCAGTACTTC
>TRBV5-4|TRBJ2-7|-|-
CASSRDIYEQYF
TGTGCCAGCAGCCGGGACATCTACGAGCAGTACTTC
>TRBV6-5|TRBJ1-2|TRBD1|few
CASSYSILGDSGGYTF
TGTGCCAGCAGTTACTCGATTTTAGGGGACAGTGGGGGCTACACCTTC
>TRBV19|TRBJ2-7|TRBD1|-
CASSLRQGVYEQYF
TGTGCCAGTAGTTTACGACAGGGAGTTTACGAGCAGTACTTC
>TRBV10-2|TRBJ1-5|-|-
CASSRETPVGNQPQHF
TGCGCCAGCAGTCGGGAGACCCCGGTCGGCAATCAGCCCCAGCATTTT
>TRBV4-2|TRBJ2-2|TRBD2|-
CASSHQIIRAGLVNTGELFF
TGTGCCAGCAGCCACCAAATTATCAGGGCCGGACTAGTGAACACCGGGGAGCTGTTTTTT
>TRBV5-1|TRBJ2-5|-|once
CASSFSQGKETQYF
TGCGCCAGCAGCTTCAGCCAGGGGAAAGAGACCCAGTACTTC